The 27 T cell receptor beta chains presented below share a single source sample, sequenced in a study of T cells in Graves' hyperthyroidism and ophthalmopathy. Using RNA transcripts as the source, TCR beta CDR3 regions were amplified. In the first-round RT-PCR of the TCR CDR3, the HTBI primer set was used. TCRdb re-derived calls from the multiplex PCR reads in MiXCR, one entry per CDR3 protein. The table includes 350,000 to 450,000 distinct CDR3 sequences, roughly an eighth detected once. Material: blood. These receptors came from a man aged 45 to 65 with Graves' ophthalmopathy.

The chain carries TRBV19 and TRBJ2-3; TRBD1 agrees at 10 bases. The ends lost 7 bases at V and 1 base at J; junction bases unmatched: 8. Per the germline V gene, CDR1 is LNHDA and CDR2 is SQIVND (reference sequence). The CDR3 has 16 residues. This CDR3 reads CASTSTGTGGTDTQYF. In nucleotides, the CDR3 is TGTGCCAGTACCTCAACCGGGACAGGGGGCACAGATACGCAGTATTTT. Combining the CDR3 with reference TRBV19 and TRBJ2-3 gives the whole variable domain DGGITQSPKYLFRKEGQNVTLSCEQNLNHDAMYWYRQDPGQGLRLIYYSQIVNDFQKGDIAEGYSVSREKKESFPLTVTSAQKNPTAFYLCASTSTGTGGTDTQYFGPGTRLTVL.

There are many counts of this clonotype. The CDR3: CASSYPARGTFYEQFF. CDR3 DNA: TGTGCCAGCAGCTATCCCGCTCGGGGTACCTTTTATGAGCAGTTCTTC. The rearrangement links TRBV11-2 to TRBJ2-1; D is perhaps TRBD2 (5 bases). Germline-derived CDR1 and CDR2 are SGHAT and FQNNGV. V lost 4 bases to trimming and J lost 8 bases, with 21 bases between them. The CDR3 spans 16 residues.

In this sample, this clonotype turned up once. The rearrangement links TRBV7-6 to TRBJ2-1; possible D gene TRBD2, 5 bases. The germline V and J ends were trimmed by 5 bases and 4 bases, with 27 bases remaining between them. The CDR3 is 19 amino acids. Germline CDR1 is SGHVS and CDR2 is FNYEAQ. In DNA form, the CDR3 reads TGTGCCAGCAGCCCCCTCGGCCGGACCGGAGCGGCGCCGTACAATGAGCAGTTCTTC. It specifies CASSPLGRTGAAPYNEQFF.

This clonotype occurred many times. V usage is TRBV24-1 and J usage is TRBJ2-1; 12 nucleotides match TRBD2. This CDR3 has 15 amino acids. The germline CDR1 and CDR2 sequences are KGHDR and SFDVKD. Trimming removed 2 bases from V and 9 bases from J; junction bases left unmatched: 4. In DNA form, the CDR3 reads TGTGCCACCAGTGATTGGACTAGCGGGAAGCGTGAGCAGTTCTTC. Translated: CATSDWTSGKREQFF.

This clonotype occurred many times. The chain employs TRBV20-1 and TRBJ2-1, with 8 positions matching TRBD2. J lost 7 bases, V lost 4 bases, and 9 bases had no gene match. CDR1 and CDR2 (germline): DFQATT, SNEGSKA (reference sequence). CDR3 size: 14 residues. The CDR3 sequence is CSAMISGTVNEQFF. The CDR3 bases are TGCAGTGCTATGATTAGCGGGACGGTGAATGAGCAGTTCTTC.

This clonotype has more than one count but fewer than ten. CDR3 residues: CASVAGTDTQYF. CDR3 nucleotide sequence: TGTGCCAGCGTAGCGGGCACAGATACGCAGTATTTT. V usage is TRBV6-1 and J usage is TRBJ2-3; D is perhaps TRBD2 (6 bases). The V end was cut by 8 bases, the J end by 1 base, with 7 bases between. The V gene's germline CDR1 is MNHNS and CDR2 SASEGT. The CDR3 length is 12 residues.

This clonotype was seen at least ten times. The V call is TRBV28, the J call TRBJ2-5; 11 bases fit TRBD2. The junction had 9 bases not matched to a gene; V was cut back by 6 bases and J by 3 bases. The CDR3 is 16 amino acids. Germline lookup yields CDR1 MDHEN and CDR2 SYDVKM. The CDR3 DNA sequence: TGTGCCAGCAGCGCTTTGACTAGCGGGGATGAAGAGACCCAGTACTTC. Amino acid sequence: CASSALTSGDEETQYF.

This clonotype showed up many times. This chain links TRBV30 with TRBJ2-7, with TRBD1 as a possible D gene (6 bases). The germline CDR1 and CDR2 sequences are GTSNPN and SVGIG (reference sequence). The CDR3 length is 12 residues. V lost 3 bases and J 9 bases, leaving 15 bases between the germline ends. CDR3 sequence (DNA): TGTGCCTGGAGCGAGAGGGGGATTGGGCAGTACTTC. It translates to CAWSERGIGQYF.

This clonotype was observed a few times. CDR3 amino acids: CASSLEQVRTGELFF. The CDR3 region has the DNA TGTGCCAGCAGCTTAGAACAGGTCCGCACCGGGGAGCTGTTTTTT. V and J are TRBV11-3 and TRBJ2-2, with a weak D call TRBD1 (5 bases). V was trimmed by 0 bases and J by 4 bases, leaving 9 bases between them. CDR1 and CDR2 from the germline V gene are SGHNT and YENEEA. This CDR3 has 15 residues.

There are many counts of this clonotype. J is TRBJ2-1 and V is TRBV7-2; D gene unclear. Germline loops: CDR1 SGHTA, CDR2 FQGNSA. The germline V and J ends were trimmed by 6 bases and 6 bases, with 12 bases remaining between them. CDR3 length equals 13 residues. CDR3 coding DNA: TGTGCCAGCAGATCATTAGGGTCCAATGAGCAGTTCTTC. Amino acids: CASRSLGSNEQFF. The whole variable domain, remainder taken from reference TRBV7-2 and TRBJ2-1, is GAGVSQSPSNKVTEKGKDVELRCDPISGHTALYWYRQSLGQGLEFLIYFQGNSAPDKSGLPSDRFSAERTGGSVSTLTIQRTQQEDSAVYLCASRSLGSNEQFFGPGTRLTVL.

This clonotype was counted ten times or more. V usage is TRBV20-1 and J usage is TRBJ2-5; 7 bases align to TRBD1. This CDR3 is 14 amino acids long. J was trimmed by 3 bases and V by 0 bases; bases with no gene match: 4. Germline-derived CDR1 and CDR2 are DFQATT and SNEGSKA (reference sequence). CDR3 region: CSARDWDSEETQYF. The CDR3 coding sequence is TGCAGTGCTAGAGATTGGGACAGCGAAGAGACCCAGTACTTC.

This clonotype was recorded at least ten times. This CDR3 reads CASSPRLAGAYEQYF. In DNA, the CDR3 is TGTGCCAGCAGTCCCAGACTAGCGGGAGCCTACGAGCAGTACTTC. The V gene is TRBV27, the J gene TRBJ2-7, with 12 bases that match TRBD2. CDR1 and CDR2 (germline): MNHEY, SMNVEV (reference sequence). This CDR3 is built from 15 residues. Trimming removed 5 bases from V and 2 bases from J; junction bases left unmatched: 4.

This chain connects TRBV11-2 to TRBJ2-7; D not resolved. This CDR3 has 12 residues. Germline CDR1 SGHAT, CDR2 FQNNGV. Deletions cut 5 bases from V and 4 bases from J, with 9 bases between. This CDR3 is CASSPGEYEQYF. CDR3 sequence (DNA): TGTGCCAGCAGCCCAGGAGAATACGAGCAGTACTTC.

This clonotype was detected many times. This chain uses TRBV20-1 with TRBJ2-1; D not resolved. The CDR3 loop spans 15 amino acids. The ends were cut back, 5 bases at V and 6 bases at J, with 20 bases in the middle. CDR1 DFQATT and CDR2 SNEGSKA come from the germline V gene (reference sequence). CDR3 bases: TGCAGTGCTCAATCCCTACTGCTGGTAACCAATGAGCAGTTCTTC. This sequence encodes CSAQSLLLVTNEQFF.

This clonotype was counted many times. V gene TRBV5-1 combines with J gene TRBJ2-7; a weak D match, TRBD1 (6 bases). The CDR3 is made up of 16 amino acids. Trimming cost V 4 bases and J 1 base, with 18 bases left between them. Germline assignment: CDR1 SGHRS and CDR2 YFSETQ. The CDR3 DNA is TGCGCCAGCAGCGCAGAAGAAATGACAGGTTCCTACGAGCAGTACTTC. It is translated as CASSAEEMTGSYEQYF.

The chain carries TRBV9 and TRBJ2-1, with 8 positions matching TRBD2. Losses at the gene ends were 0 bases for V and 4 bases for J; bases not matched to a gene: 3. This CDR3 is built from 15 residues. From germline, CDR1 is SGDLS and CDR2 YYNGEE. The CDR3 DNA follows: TGTGCCAGCAGCGTAGTTACGGGAGGGTACAATGAGCAGTTCTTC. Encoded protein: CASSVVTGGYNEQFF.

This clonotype was observed many times. The J gene is TRBJ2-5, the V gene TRBV29-1; 10 bases line up with TRBD1. The CDR3 runs to 14 residues. Germline V gene sequence: CDR1 SQVTM, CDR2 ANQGSEA. J lost 5 bases, V lost 5 bases, and 8 bases had no gene match. CDR3 bases: TGCAGCGTTATACGACAGGGGGCTTGGGAGACCCAGTACTTC. As protein: CSVIRQGAWETQYF.

This clonotype was seen repeatedly, ten times or more. The chain carries TRBV18 and TRBJ2-7; D might be TRBD1 or TRBD2, each matching 5 bases. From germline, CDR1 is KGHSH and CDR2 LQKENI. CDR3 size: 15 residues. Trimming removed 4 bases from V and 5 bases from J, with 18 bases in between. The CDR3 protein is CASSLTPGTTNEQYF. In DNA form, the CDR3 reads TGTGCCAGCTCACTAACGCCCGGGACCACGAACGAGCAGTACTTC.

This chain links TRBV6-5 with TRBJ1-2, with TRBD1 matching over 12 bases. Trimming took 6 bases from V and 8 from J; bases not matched to a gene: 4. In germline, CDR1 is MNHEY, CDR2 SVGAGI. This CDR3 has 13 amino acids. The CDR3 reads CASRGQGAAGYTF. CDR3 bases: TGTGCCAGCAGGGGACAGGGGGCAGCCGGCTACACCTTC.

The chain recombines TRBV9 with TRBJ2-1; D remains ambiguous. Trimming took off 0 bases at V and 4 bases at J, with 11 bases between the two ends. The CDR3 extends over 15 amino acids. Germline V lookup: CDR1 SGDLS, CDR2 YYNGEE. This CDR3 is CASSVEGGAYNEQFF. For the CDR3, the DNA is TGTGCCAGCAGCGTAGAGGGCGGAGCGTACAATGAGCAGTTCTTC.

There are many counts of this clonotype. The gene calls are TRBV24-1 and TRBJ1-4; D perhaps matches TRBD1 (5 bases). The CDR3 is 15 residues long. V was clipped by 4 bases and J by 4 bases, with 12 bases between them. The germline V gene encodes CDR1 KGHDR and CDR2 SFDVKD. CDR3 protein: CATSDSGGVNEKLFF. DNA of the CDR3: TGTGCCACCAGTGACTCGGGAGGGGTTAATGAAAAACTGTTTTTT.

There are a few counts of this clonotype. This sequence joins TRBV29-1 and TRBJ2-7; 7 nucleotides align to TRBD1. Trimming removed 4 bases from V and 3 bases from J; junction bases left unmatched: 6. CDR1 and CDR2 (germline): SQVTM, ANQGSEA. This CDR3 contains 13 residues. CDR3 coding DNA: TGCAGCGTTGCTCGGACAGGAGACTACGAGCAGTACTTC. It specifies CSVARTGDYEQYF.

Only a few counts were recorded for this clonotype. The CDR3 is CSAEGQGSEKLFF. Written as DNA, the CDR3 is TGCAGTGCCGAGGGACAGGGTTCCGAAAAACTGTTTTTT. The rearrangement joins TRBV20-1 to TRBJ1-4; 9 nucleotides align to TRBD1. This CDR3 contains 13 residues. Germline CDR1 DFQATT, CDR2 SNEGSKA (reference sequence). The ends lost 6 bases at V and 8 bases at J; junction bases unmatched: 7.

Many counts were recorded for this clonotype. The chain joins TRBV30 to TRBJ1-1; D is perhaps TRBD1 (6 bases). The germline V gene has CDR1 GTSNPN and CDR2 SVGIG (reference sequence). This CDR3 comprises 13 residues. V was trimmed by 4 bases and J by 0 bases, leaving 9 bases between them. The CDR3 coding sequence is TGTGCCTGGACCGGACAGTTGAACACTGAAGCTTTCTTT. Residues: CAWTGQLNTEAFF.

The sample holds many counts of this clonotype. The chain has TRBV2 and TRBJ1-1; 7 bases are shared with TRBD1. The CDR3 is 13 amino acids. Germline CDR1 is SNHLY and CDR2 is FYNNEI. Unmatched junction bases numbered 9, after V lost 10 bases and J lost 4 bases. DNA of the CDR3: TGTGCCAAGGGGCAGGGGGGGGGCACTGAAGCTTTCTTT. This codes for CAKGQGGGTEAFF.

This clonotype was observed many times. This rearrangement joins TRBV7-2 to TRBJ2-7; weak D call: TRBD1 (6 bases). In germline, CDR1 is SGHTA, CDR2 FQGNSA. The CDR3 spans 15 residues. Trimming cost V 2 bases and J 2 bases, with 13 bases left between them. Written as DNA, the CDR3 is TGTGCCAGCAGCTTAACGACAGGCTATCCCTACGAGCAGTACTTC. This sequence encodes CASSLTTGYPYEQYF. The whole variable domain, filled in from reference TRBV7-2 and TRBJ2-7, reads GAGVSQSPSNKVTEKGKDVELRCDPISGHTALYWYRQSLGQGLEFLIYFQGNSAPDKSGLPSDRFSAERTGGSVSTLTIQRTQQEDSAVYLCASSLTTGYPYEQYFGPGTRLTVT.

The CDR3 sequence: CASSPAGGISYEQYF. CDR3 DNA sequence: TGTGCCAGCAGCCCAGCGGGAGGGATCTCCTACGAGCAGTACTTC. The V gene is TRBV7-9, the J gene TRBJ2-7; 10 bases fit TRBD2. With 5 bases clipped from V and 0 bases from J, the junction kept 4 bases outside the gene matches. The length of the CDR3 is 15 residues. CDR1 SEHNR and CDR2 FQNEAQ come from the germline V gene (reference sequence).